The 18 T cell receptor beta chains below were found in one sample sequenced in a study of CD8 T cells in Susac syndrome. Reverse transcription of roughly 0.5 to 1 ug RNA used random hexamers. TCRdb re-derived calls from the immunoSEQ multiplex PCR reads in MiXCR, one entry per CDR3 protein. This sample has some 400,000 distinct CDR3 sequences, with 85% found just once. The sequencing sample was made of CD8+ T cells from PBMCs. These TCRs come from a human donor with multiple sclerosis.

This chain joins TRBV29-1 and TRBJ2-1, with unresolved D. The CDR3 length is 14 residues. Germline V lookup: CDR1 SQVTM, CDR2 ANQGSEA. V was pared by 0 bases and J by 6 bases, with 12 bases between. Here the CDR3 DNA reads TGCAGCGTTGAAGATCATGCTAGAGGCAATGAGCAGTTCTTC. Translation: CSVEDHARGNEQFF.

The chain couples TRBV7-8 to TRBJ2-7; perhaps TRBD1 as D (6 bases). Germline CDR1 reads SGHVS; CDR2 reads FQNEAQ. V was cut by 7 bases and J by 7 bases, with 20 bases left in between. This CDR3 contains 14 residues. The CDR3 nucleotides are TGTGCCAGCACCCCACGGGACACTCTGGGAGAGCAGTACTTC. This translates into CASTPRDTLGEQYF.

V is TRBV19 and J is TRBJ2-1; D is unclear. Trimming took 6 bases from V and 0 from J, leaving 15 bases between them. Germline V gene data show CDR1 as LNHDA and CDR2 as SQIVND (reference sequence). This CDR3 is 16 amino acids long. This chain's CDR3 is CASSEIGRSSYNEQFF. The CDR3 nucleotides read TGTGCCAGTAGCGAAATAGGCAGAAGCTCCTACAATGAGCAGTTCTTC.

The V call is TRBV27, the J call TRBJ2-7; perhaps TRBD1 as D (5 bases). V was pared by 6 bases and J by 4 bases, with 16 bases between. Germline CDR1 reads MNHEY; CDR2 reads SMNVEV (reference sequence). CDR3 length equals 14 residues. The CDR3 loop reads CASSPTTAGYEQYF. The CDR3 DNA reads TGTGCCAGCAGCCCAACGACAGCCGGATACGAGCAGTACTTC.

The chain has TRBV7-9 and TRBJ2-1; 15 bases agree with TRBD2. J gave up 7 bases and V 5 bases, and 9 bases lay outside the gene matches. The CDR3 is 17 residues long. CDR1 and CDR2 (germline): SEHNR, FQNEAQ (reference sequence). CDR3 amino acids: CASSEGLAGGFGNEQFF. The CDR3 coding sequence is TGTGCCAGCAGCGAAGGACTAGCGGGAGGGTTTGGGAATGAGCAGTTCTTC.

Turning to this clonotype: The CDR3 carries no conserved terminal phenylalanine or tryptophan, so it likely arises from a read error. The V call is TRBV4-1, the J call TRBJ2-4; D gene ambiguous. The CDR3 loop spans 13 amino acids. V lost 4 bases and J 7 bases, leaving 11 bases between the germline ends. Germline assignment: CDR1 MGHRA and CDR2 YSYEKL. The CDR3 protein is CASSPVPPNIQYV. DNA of the CDR3: TGCGCCAGCAGCCCCGTCCCCCCGAACATTCAGTACGTC.

This clonotype was detected once. The chain has TRBV6-1 and TRBJ1-5; D uncertain. The V end lost 7 bases, the J end lost 3 bases, and 10 bases lay between the germline ends. The CDR3 covers 13 residues. CDR1 is MNHNS, CDR2 SASEGT, per germline. The CDR3 loop reads CASISWDNQPQHF. Written as DNA, the CDR3 is TGTGCCAGCATTAGCTGGGACAATCAGCCCCAGCATTTT.

The chain carries TRBV4-1 and TRBJ2-7; D gene uncertain. The V gene lost 2 bases and the J gene lost 3 bases, with 14 bases spanning the gap. The germline V gene encodes CDR1 MGHRA and CDR2 YSYEKL. CDR3 length equals 15 residues. The CDR3 is CASSQRAAADYEQYF. DNA of the CDR3: TGCGCCAGCAGCCAAAGGGCGGCAGCCGACTACGAGCAGTACTTC.

CDR3 protein: CASSFGAGDEETQYF. The CDR3 bases are TGTGCCAGCAGTTTCGGGGCGGGGGACGAAGAGACCCAGTACTTC. This rearrangement joins TRBV28 to TRBJ2-5, with 7 nucleotides matching TRBD2. V was clipped by 3 bases and J by 3 bases; unmatched bases: 7. The CDR3 spans 15 residues. Germline V gene sequence: CDR1 MDHEN, CDR2 SYDVKM. Complete variable domain (other parts from reference TRBV28 and TRBJ2-5): DVKVTQSSRYLVKRTGEKVFLECVQDMDHENMFWYRQDPGLGLRLIYFSYDVKMKEKGDIPEGYSVSREKKERFSLILESASTNQTSMYLCASSFGAGDEETQYFGPGTRLLVL.

The chain joins TRBV20-1 to TRBJ2-3, with TRBD2 matching over 8 bases. The trim removed 7 bases at V and 3 bases at J, leaving 6 bases unmatched. Germline V gives CDR1 DFQATT, CDR2 SNEGSKA (reference sequence). The CDR3 covers 13 residues. As DNA, the CDR3 is TGCAGTGTTTCCGGGACTAGGACAGATACGCAGTATTTT. Its translation: CSVSGTRTDTQYF.

V and J are TRBV27 and TRBJ2-6; unclear D gene. The germline V gene has CDR1 MNHEY and CDR2 SMNVEV (reference sequence). The CDR3 totals 12 residues. V lost 5 bases, J lost 8 bases, and 7 bases lay in between. CDR3 nucleotide sequence: TGTGCCAGCAGTGGATTCTCCAACGTCCTGACTTTC. It encodes CASSGFSNVLTF.

The V and J genes are TRBV19 and TRBJ2-7; a weak D match, TRBD1 (6 bases). The germline gives CDR1 LNHDA, CDR2 SQIVND (reference sequence). This CDR3 has 13 amino acids. Between the trimmed V and J ends, which lost 5 bases and 3 bases, there was a span of 11 bases. This chain's CDR3 is CASSSLDSYEQYF. CDR3 coding DNA: TGTGCCAGTAGTTCACTGGACAGCTACGAGCAGTACTTC.

This chain links TRBV10-3 with TRBJ1-6, with 8 bases identical to TRBD1. Germline V gene sequence: CDR1 ENHRY, CDR2 SYGVKD. With V trimmed by 2 bases and J by 11 bases, 17 bases remained unmatched. The CDR3 runs to 18 residues. The DNA for the CDR3 is TGTGCCATCAGTGAGACCGGGACAGGACTTTCCCCCGGGACACCCCTCCACTTT. This encodes CAISETGTGLSPGTPLHF.

This chain joins TRBV7-3 and TRBJ2-3, with D possibly TRBD1 on 6 matching bases. Per the germline V gene, CDR1 is SGHTA and CDR2 is FQGTGA. The ends were cut back, 4 bases at V and 0 bases at J, with 11 bases in the middle. The CDR3 runs 15 residues. The CDR3 reads CASSSQGFSTDTQYF. The CDR3 region has the DNA TGTGCCAGCAGCTCACAGGGTTTCAGCACAGATACGCAGTATTTT.

This rearrangement joins TRBV7-2 to TRBJ2-5; D might be TRBD1 or TRBD2, each matching 5 bases. Germline V gene sequence: CDR1 SGHTA, CDR2 FQGNSA. Trimming left V 6 bases short and J 5 bases short, with 22 bases between. The CDR3 loop spans 16 amino acids. The CDR3 sequence is CASRGSGTHTGETQYF. Written as DNA, the CDR3 is TGTGCCAGCAGGGGGTCGGGGACCCACACGGGGGAGACCCAGTACTTC.

This rearrangement joins TRBV6-1 to TRBJ1-5; D call uncertain. The CDR3 has 19 amino acids. Trimming stripped 6 bases from V and 3 bases from J, with 27 bases between. Germline CDR1 is MNHNS and CDR2 is SASEGT. CDR3 bases: TGTGCCAGCAGCCCCGGGCCCGCCGGCCCCCCAACCAACAATCAGCCCCAGCATTTT. It yields the protein CASSPGPAGPPTNNQPQHF.

The chain employs TRBV27 and TRBJ1-2; D is uncertain. The CDR3 runs to 13 residues. V shed 6 bases and J shed 1 base, with 9 bases lying between them. Per the germline V gene, CDR1 is MNHEY and CDR2 is SMNVEV (reference sequence). The CDR3 DNA follows: TGTGCCAGCAGACCCGGGAGTAACTATGGCTACACCTTC. It codes for CASRPGSNYGYTF.

The V and J genes are TRBV29-1 and TRBJ2-5; 7 nucleotides match TRBD2. Germline-derived CDR1 and CDR2 are SQVTM and ANQGSEA. CDR3 length: 14 amino acids. Trimming removed 6 bases from V and 5 bases from J; junction bases left unmatched: 12. The CDR3 coding sequence is TGCAGCGTAGTGCTAGCGGTGTCATTCGAGACCCAGTACTTC. Its translation: CSVVLAVSFETQYF.